The 27 T cell receptor beta chains given below trace back to one sample, sequenced in a study of molecular identifiers for immune sequencing clone quantification. TCRdb reprocessed the PCR reads via MiXCR and lists one record per CDR3 protein. This table has about 35,000 distinct CDR3 sequences, less than 20% appearing once. Sequencing was performed on naive CD8+ T cells from blood, with Jurkat cell RNA spiked in. The subset denotes: FACS-sorted CD8+CD4-CCR7+CD45RA+ naive T cells. The receptors stem from a human donor in good health. Some libraries in this study had Jurkat cell RNA spiked in.

The chain joins TRBV6-1 to TRBJ2-1; the D is unclear. Deletions cut 8 bases from V and 5 bases from J, with 1 base between. The CDR3 sequence is 9 residues long. CDR1 is MNHNS and CDR2 is SASEGT in the germline V gene. For the CDR3, the DNA is TGTGCCAGCGACAATGAGCAGTTCTTC. This translates into CASDNEQFF.

This clonotype was seen at least ten times. The rearrangement joins TRBV9 to TRBJ1-2; no clear D gene. This CDR3 comprises 16 residues. Trimming removed 0 bases from V and 4 bases from J, with 16 bases in between. The V gene's germline CDR1 is SGDLS and CDR2 YYNGEE. CDR3 residues: CASSVAREPGAYGYTF. DNA for the CDR3: TGTGCCAGCAGCGTAGCCCGGGAGCCCGGCGCCTATGGCTACACCTTC.

Worth noting for this clonotype: This could be a read error, since a much larger clone is one nucleotide away. This chain links TRBV9 with TRBJ2-1; 8 positions agree with TRBD1. This CDR3 is built from 15 residues. Germline V CDR1 and CDR2: SGDLS, YYNGEE. The CDR3 region has the DNA TGTGCCAGCAGCACATCCGGGACAGGTATCGATGAGCTGTTCTTC. Translated: CASSTSGTGIDELFF.

A word on this clonotype: Given a much more abundant clone one base away, this may be a read error. The J gene is TRBJ2-5, the V gene TRBV4-2; TRBD1 or TRBD2 may be the D gene (5 bases each). V was shortened by 4 bases and J by 7 bases, with 19 bases between the two germline ends. The CDR3 is 15 amino acids. Looked up from germline, CDR1 is LGHNA and CDR2 is YNFKEQ. CDR3 region: CASSPGTAGPGTQYF. The CDR3, as DNA: TGTGCCAGCAGCCCAGGGACGGCCGGACCGGGGACCCAGTACTTC.

This clonotype was seen ten or more times. This rearrangement joins TRBV7-6 to TRBJ2-7, with 7 bases matching TRBD2. Germline trimming cut 4 bases from V and 5 bases from J; bases unmatched to any gene: 8. Germline V gene lookup returns CDR1 SGHVS and CDR2 FNYEAQ. CDR3 length: 14 residues. Here the CDR3 DNA reads TGTGCCAGCAGCTCTGGCGCGCGGGAGAACGAGCAGTACTTC. Its protein product is CASSSGARENEQYF.

The rearrangement uses TRBV21-1 and TRBJ2-3. TRBV21-1 is a pseudogene locus. This CDR3 region has 13 residues. The chain's CDR3 is CASSKRGGSTQYF. The CDR3 coding sequence is TGTGCCAGCAGCAAACGCGGGGGCAGTACGCAGTATTTT.

In this sample, this clonotype turned up many times. The chain couples TRBV6-2 or TRBV6-3 to TRBJ2-5; D is unresolved. The CDR3 runs 14 residues. The V and J ends lost 2 bases and 1 base respectively, with 8 bases between them. Germline V gene sequence: CDR1 MNHEY, CDR2 SVGEGT. The CDR3 protein is CASSYIAPQETQYF. The CDR3 nucleotides are TGTGCCAGCAGTTACATAGCCCCCCAAGAGACCCAGTACTTC.

A note on this clonotype: Relative to the germline gene, one junction end is altered; a read error may explain this. The rearrangement joins TRBV12-3 or TRBV12-4 to TRBJ2-7; the D call may be TRBD1 or TRBD2 (5 bases each). CDR3 size: 14 residues. Here the CDR3 DNA reads TGTGCCTGCAGTTCCTCCCGGGGCACCTACGAGCAGTACTTC. This codes for CACSSSRGTYEQYF.

With respect to this clonotype: A much larger clone lies a single base off, so this may be a read error. The CDR3 does not end in the conserved phenylalanine or tryptophan, so this is likely a read error. The chain uses TRBV5-1 and TRBJ2-2, with 13 bases identical to TRBD2. Germline V gene lookup returns CDR1 SGHRS and CDR2 YFSETQ. The CDR3 is made up of 18 amino acids. The V segment lost 4 bases and the J segment 4 bases; nucleotides outside the gene matches: 10. The CDR3 region is CASSRGTSGNGRTGELFL. The CDR3 DNA reads as TGCGCCAGCAGCCGTGGGACTAGCGGGAACGGTCGCACCGGGGAGCTGTTTCTT.

This clonotype was observed at least ten times. The chain recombines TRBV19 with TRBJ1-1; TRBD1 matches at 8 bases. Germline V gene lookup returns CDR1 LNHDA and CDR2 SQIVND (reference sequence). CDR3 length equals 15 residues. The junction had 9 bases not matched to a gene; V was cut back by 4 bases and J by 5 bases. CDR3 protein: CASSTVRTGFTEAFF. The CDR3, as DNA: TGTGCCAGTAGTACGGTGCGGACAGGGTTTACTGAAGCTTTCTTT.

The CDR3 loop reads CASSVGQATSTDTQYF. CDR3 coding DNA: TGTGCCAGCAGCGTAGGTCAAGCGACTAGCACAGATACGCAGTATTTT. The rearrangement joins TRBV9 to TRBJ2-3, with no clear D. This CDR3 comprises 16 residues. Germline assignment: CDR1 SGDLS and CDR2 YYNGEE. V dropped 0 bases and J dropped 0 bases, with 11 bases sitting between them.

This clonotype rates as medium-sized (0.01 to 0.1%). The chain couples TRBV5-6 to TRBJ2-1, with TRBD1 matching over 8 bases. Trimming at V came to 0 bases and at J to 6 bases, leaving 2 bases not matched to a gene. The CDR3 spans 14 residues. Germline CDR1 and CDR2: SGHDT and YYEEEE. The CDR3 bases are TGTGCCAGCAGCTTGGGGACAGGGATCAATGAGCAGTTCTTC. This sequence encodes CASSLGTGINEQFF.

This clonotype was counted ten times or more. The chain has TRBV19 and TRBJ2-7; 9 nucleotides align to TRBD1. CDR1 is LNHDA, CDR2 SQIVND, per germline (reference sequence). This CDR3 is built from 12 residues. J was trimmed by 4 bases and V by 10 bases; bases with no gene match: 5. This chain's CDR3 is CATGQGNYEQYF. DNA of the CDR3: TGTGCCACCGGACAGGGGAATTACGAGCAGTACTTC.

The V call is TRBV7-9, the J call TRBJ1-2; 10 bases agree with TRBD1. Germline CDR1 SEHNR, CDR2 FQNEAQ (reference sequence). The CDR3 consists of 13 residues. The junction had 4 bases not matched to a gene; V was cut back by 3 bases and J by 9 bases. The CDR3 protein is CASSLTGGWSYTF. The CDR3 DNA reads TGTGCCAGCAGCTTGACAGGGGGCTGGAGCTACACCTTC.

Many counts were recorded for this clonotype. This chain links TRBV27 with TRBJ2-1; D is unresolved. Trimming shortened V by 3 bases and J by 8 bases, and 5 bases separated the two germline ends. Germline CDR1 is MNHEY and CDR2 is SMNVEV (reference sequence). CDR3 length: 11 amino acids. DNA of the CDR3: TGTGCCAGCAGTTTTGGGGATGAGCAGTTCTTC. Protein: CASSFGDEQFF.

At least ten counts were recorded for this clonotype. The gene calls are TRBV19 and TRBJ1-5; 7 bases agree with TRBD1. CDR1 is LNHDA, CDR2 SQIVND, per germline (reference sequence). Trimming cost V 1 base and J 0 bases; bases outside gene matches: 0. This CDR3 region has 15 residues. The DNA for the CDR3 is TGTGCCAGTAGTATAGGACAGGGTAGCAATCAGCCCCAGCATTTT. This codes for CASSIGQGSNQPQHF.

The chain is built from TRBV29-1 and TRBJ2-1; D possibly matches TRBD1 or TRBD2 (5 bases each). This CDR3 has 11 amino acids. The germline V and J ends were trimmed by 8 bases and 7 bases, with 12 bases remaining between them. Germline V gene sequence: CDR1 SQVTM, CDR2 ANQGSEA. In nucleotides, the CDR3 is TGCAGCTCCGGGGCTAGTAATGAGCAGTTCTTC. As protein: CSSGASNEQFF.

This clonotype was seen ten or more times. The chain links TRBV28 to TRBJ2-7, with 8 bases fitting TRBD2. The CDR3 length is 14 residues. V shed 5 bases, J shed 4 bases, and the junction held 7 bases outside the gene matches. CDR1 is MDHEN and CDR2 is SYDVKM in the germline V gene. The CDR3 here is CASSPLAGMYEQYF. The CDR3 bases are TGTGCCAGCAGTCCTTTAGCGGGGATGTACGAGCAGTACTTC.

This clonotype came up many times. The chain combines TRBV20-1 with TRBJ1-2; TRBD1 matches at 8 bases. V was clipped by 2 bases and J by 4 bases; unmatched bases: 27. The CDR3 sequence is 21 residues long. From germline, CDR1 is DFQATT and CDR2 SNEGSKA (reference sequence). The CDR3 DNA reads TGCAGTGCTAGACCGACAGGGGAAGGGGCCTCGACCGAGGATCGAACCTATGGCTACACCTTC. This codes for CSARPTGEGASTEDRTYGYTF.

This clonotype was seen many times. CDR3 DNA sequence: TGTGCCAGCAGCTTGGATTTGGGGGGACTAGCGTACAATGAGCAGTTCTTC. Its protein product is CASSLDLGGLAYNEQFF. The chain couples TRBV5-6 to TRBJ2-1; 10 bases match TRBD2. Unmatched junction bases numbered 7, after V lost 0 bases and J lost 4 bases. Germline assignment: CDR1 SGHDT and CDR2 YYEEEE. The CDR3 sequence is 17 residues long.

Regarding this clonotype: A junction end diverges from the germline sequence, so it may reflect a read error. The chain recombines TRBV12-5 with TRBJ1-1; D is unresolved. The CDR3 runs to 13 residues. The germline V gene encodes CDR1 LGHNT and CDR2 FRNRAP. The chain's CDR3 is CDRELKVKNEDLF. Written as DNA, the CDR3 is TGTGATAGAGAGTTAAAGGTGAAAAATGAAGATTTATTT.

This clonotype was seen many times. V usage is TRBV4-2 and J usage is TRBJ1-6, with D perhaps matching TRBD1 (5 bases). Germline V CDR1 and CDR2: LGHNA, YNFKEQ. The CDR3 is 16 residues long. V lost 0 bases to trimming and J lost 18 bases, with 24 bases between them. The chain's CDR3 is CASSQDVRRVQGPPHF. The CDR3 bases are TGTGCCAGCAGCCAAGATGTGCGCAGGGTCCAAGGTCCTCCCCACTTT.

This chain joins TRBV28 and TRBJ2-7, with 7 bases identical to TRBD1. The germline V gene has CDR1 MDHEN and CDR2 SYDVKM. The CDR3 is made up of 14 amino acids. V lost 1 base and J lost 4; bases outside the gene matches: 4. For the CDR3, the DNA is TGTGCCAGCAGTTTATTAGGGGGCCAGTACGAGCAGTACTTC. Its protein is CASSLLGGQYEQYF.

This clonotype was detected many times. This chain uses TRBV24-1 with TRBJ1-2; no clear D. Germline V gene lookup returns CDR1 KGHDR and CDR2 SFDVKD. This CDR3 spans 14 amino acids. V lost 0 bases, J lost 8 bases, and 12 bases lay in between. The CDR3 sequence is CATSDLQFGGGYTF. In DNA, the CDR3 is TGTGCCACCAGTGATTTGCAATTCGGAGGCGGCTACACCTTC.

This clonotype was seen repeatedly, ten times or more. The chain couples TRBV6-2 or TRBV6-3 to TRBJ1-1; D uncertain. The CDR3 runs to 15 residues. Trimming shortened V by 2 bases and J by 0 bases, and 10 bases separated the two germline ends. Germline V gene lookup returns CDR1 MNHEY and CDR2 SVGEGT. CDR3 coding DNA: TGTGCCAGCAGTTACCCGTGGACGGTGAACACTGAAGCTTTCTTT. Translated: CASSYPWTVNTEAFF.

On this clonotype itself: A single base separates this from a much larger clone, so it may be a read error. The V and J genes are TRBV7-9 and TRBJ2-5, with D maybe TRBD2 (5 bases). V lost 4 bases, J lost 5 bases, and 17 bases lay in between. There are 15 residues in the CDR3. From germline, CDR1 is SEHNR and CDR2 FQNEAQ (reference sequence). The CDR3 loop reads CASSSLEERHETQYF. CDR3 coding DNA: TGTGCCAGCAGCTCCCTGGAGGAGCGGCACGAGACCCAGTACTTC.

This chain uses TRBV4-3 with TRBJ2-7; TRBD2 is a possible D gene (6 bases). This CDR3 spans 16 amino acids. V lost 1 base, J lost 2 bases, and 15 bases lay in between. The V gene's germline CDR1 is LGHNA and CDR2 YSLEER. The CDR3 DNA reads as TGCGCCAGCAGCCAAGCGGGTCTGCCGGGAGCCTACGAGCAGTACTTC. It is translated as CASSQAGLPGAYEQYF.